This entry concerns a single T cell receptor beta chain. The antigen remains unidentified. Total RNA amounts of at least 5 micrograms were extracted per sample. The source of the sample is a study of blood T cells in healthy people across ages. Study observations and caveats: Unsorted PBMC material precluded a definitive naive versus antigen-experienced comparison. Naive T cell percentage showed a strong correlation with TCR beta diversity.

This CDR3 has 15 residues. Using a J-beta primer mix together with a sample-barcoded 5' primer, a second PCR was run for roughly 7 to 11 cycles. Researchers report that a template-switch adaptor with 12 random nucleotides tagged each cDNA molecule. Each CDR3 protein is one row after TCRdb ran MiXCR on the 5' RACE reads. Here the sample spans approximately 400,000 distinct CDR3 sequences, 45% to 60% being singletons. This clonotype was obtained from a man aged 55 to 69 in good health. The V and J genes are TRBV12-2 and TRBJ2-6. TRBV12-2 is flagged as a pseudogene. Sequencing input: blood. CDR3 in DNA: TGTGCAAGTCGCCCTCCCGACTCTGGGGCCAACGTCCTGACTTTC. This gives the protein CASRPPDSGANVLTF.